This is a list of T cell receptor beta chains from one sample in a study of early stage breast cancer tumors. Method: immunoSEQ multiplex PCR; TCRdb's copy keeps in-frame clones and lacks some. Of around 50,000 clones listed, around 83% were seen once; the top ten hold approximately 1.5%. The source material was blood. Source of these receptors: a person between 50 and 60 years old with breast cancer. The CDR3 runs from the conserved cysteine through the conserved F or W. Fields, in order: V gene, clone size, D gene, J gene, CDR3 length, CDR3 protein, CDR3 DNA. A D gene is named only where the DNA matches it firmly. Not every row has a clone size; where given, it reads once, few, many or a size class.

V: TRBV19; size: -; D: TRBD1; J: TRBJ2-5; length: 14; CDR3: CASSLNRGTMYLYF; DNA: TGTGCCAGTAGTTTAAACAGGGGGACCATGTATCTATACTTC
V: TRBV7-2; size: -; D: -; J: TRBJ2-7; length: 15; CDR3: CASSLVARGSYEQYF; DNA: TGTGCCAGCAGCTTAGTGGCGCGTGGCAGCTACGAGCAGTACTTC
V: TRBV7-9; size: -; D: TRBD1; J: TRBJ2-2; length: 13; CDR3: CASSRQGTGELFF; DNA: TGTGCCAGCAGCCGACAGGGGACCGGGGAGCTGTTTTTT
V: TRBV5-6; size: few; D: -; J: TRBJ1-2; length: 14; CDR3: CASSRQVKHYGYTF; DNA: TGTGCCAGCAGTAGACAGGTGAAACACTATGGCTACACCTTC
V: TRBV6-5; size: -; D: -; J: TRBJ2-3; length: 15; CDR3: CASSPLAWGTDTQYF; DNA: TGTGCCAGCAGCCCCCTAGCCTGGGGTACAGATACGCAGTATTTT
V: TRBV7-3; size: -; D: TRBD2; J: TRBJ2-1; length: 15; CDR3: CASSSPGAGGGEQFF; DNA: TGTGCCAGCAGCTCTCCCGGGGCGGGGGGCGGTGAGCAGTTCTTC
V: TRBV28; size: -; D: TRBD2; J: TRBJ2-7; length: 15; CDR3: CASSLGTSVGGEQYF; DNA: TGTGCCAGCAGCTTAGGGACCTCCGTGGGGGGGGAGCAGTACTTC
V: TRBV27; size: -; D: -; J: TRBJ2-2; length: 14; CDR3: CASASGSRTGELFF; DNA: TGTGCCAGCGCTTCGGGATCCCGAACCGGGGAGCTGTTTTTT
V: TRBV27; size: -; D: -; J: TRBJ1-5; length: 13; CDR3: CASSSWGNQPQHF; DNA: TGTGCCAGCAGTTCTTGGGGGAATCAGCCCCAGCATTTT
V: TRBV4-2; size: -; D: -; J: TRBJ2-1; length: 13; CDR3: CASSDRLVSEQFF; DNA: TGTGCCAGCAGCGATCGACTAGTGAGTGAGCAGTTCTTC
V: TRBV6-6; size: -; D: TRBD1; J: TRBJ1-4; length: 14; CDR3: CASSRQGWEEKLFF; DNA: TGTGCCAGCAGTAGACAGGGGTGGGAAGAAAAACTGTTTTTT
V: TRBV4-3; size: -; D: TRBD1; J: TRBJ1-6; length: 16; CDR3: CASSQDDRGRDSPLHF; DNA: TGCGCCAGCAGCCAGGATGACAGGGGGCGAGATTCACCCCTCCACTTT